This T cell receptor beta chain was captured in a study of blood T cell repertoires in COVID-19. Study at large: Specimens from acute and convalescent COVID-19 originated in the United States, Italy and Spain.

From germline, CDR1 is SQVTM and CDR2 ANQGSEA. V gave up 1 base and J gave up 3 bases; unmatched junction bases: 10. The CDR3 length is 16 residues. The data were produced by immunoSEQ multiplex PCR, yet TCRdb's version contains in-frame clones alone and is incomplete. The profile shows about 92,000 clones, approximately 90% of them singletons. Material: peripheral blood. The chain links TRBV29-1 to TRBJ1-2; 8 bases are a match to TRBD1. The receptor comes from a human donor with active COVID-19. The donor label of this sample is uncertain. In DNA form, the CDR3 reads TGCAGCGTTGAAGGAAACCAGGGGGCTAGCGACTATGGCTACACCTTC. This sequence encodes CSVEGNQGASDYGYTF.